The next 17 T cell receptor beta chains were all read from a single sample in a study of blood T cell repertoires in COVID-19. Sequencing was performed with immunoSEQ multiplex PCR; in TCRdb, only in-frame clones are kept and a portion is missing. In the table there are about 420,000 clones, roughly 90% of which are singletons. Sequencing used peripheral blood. The receptor source for this set is a man aged 18 to 35 with COVID-19, enrolled during active disease.

This chain links TRBV6-5 with TRBJ2-1; D may be TRBD2 (5 bases). Germline loops: CDR1 MNHEY, CDR2 SVGAGI. CDR3 length: 14 amino acids. V lost 6 bases, J lost 2 bases, and 11 bases lay in between. The CDR3 loop reads CASRGASAYNEQFF. DNA for the CDR3: TGTGCCAGCAGGGGAGCCAGTGCCTACAATGAGCAGTTCTTC.

This chain connects TRBV19 to TRBJ1-2; TRBD1 agrees at 7 bases. The CDR3 is 14 residues long. The germline V gene encodes CDR1 LNHDA and CDR2 SQIVND (reference sequence). With 6 bases clipped from V and 6 bases from J, the junction kept 10 bases outside the gene matches. The chain's CDR3 is CASSGTAGTHGYTF. The CDR3 DNA reads TGTGCCAGTAGCGGGACAGCTGGGACGCATGGCTACACCTTC.

V and J are TRBV4-1 and TRBJ1-4; possible D gene TRBD1, 5 bases. V lost 0 bases to trimming and J lost 3 bases, with 8 bases between them. CDR1 and CDR2 (germline): MGHRA, YSYEKL. The CDR3 is made up of 15 amino acids. CDR3 amino acids: CASSQDRQPNEKLFF. DNA of the CDR3: TGCGCCAGCAGCCAAGATAGACAGCCTAATGAAAAACTGTTTTTT.

This chain's CDR3 is CASSQLPAGGAYEQYF. Written as DNA, the CDR3 is TGTGCCAGCAGCCAACTCCCAGCGGGGGGGGCCTACGAGCAGTACTTC. This chain connects TRBV3-1 (or the pseudogene TRBV3-2) to TRBJ2-7, with TRBD2 matching 10 bases. From germline, CDR1 is LGHDT and CDR2 YNNKEL (reference sequence). V was clipped by 2 bases and J by 2 bases; unmatched bases: 6. This CDR3 has 16 amino acids.

The chain couples TRBV5-1 to TRBJ1-1; weak D call: TRBD1 (5 bases). With 0 bases removed from V and 0 bases from J, the gap between germline ends came to 9 bases. Germline V gives CDR1 SGHRS, CDR2 YFSETQ. The CDR3 is 15 residues long. The CDR3 here is CASSLGQRLNTEAFF. DNA for the CDR3: TGCGCCAGCAGCTTGGGACAGAGACTGAACACTGAAGCTTTCTTT.

The chain combines TRBV3-1 (or the pseudogene TRBV3-2) with TRBJ2-5, with D tentatively TRBD1 (5 bases). The CDR3 has 12 amino acids. Trimming shortened V by 4 bases and J by 4 bases, and 7 bases separated the two germline ends. Germline CDR1 is LGHDT and CDR2 is YNNKEL (reference sequence). The CDR3 coding sequence is TGTGCCAGCAGCCCAGGGTCAGAGACCCAGTACTTC. This encodes CASSPGSETQYF.

V usage is TRBV7-9 and J usage is TRBJ2-1; no reliable D call. This CDR3 contains 13 residues. Germline-derived CDR1 and CDR2 are SEHNR and FQNEAQ (reference sequence). V lost 1 base, J lost 5 bases, and 6 bases lay in between. CDR3 amino acids: CASSLDNHNEQFF. The CDR3 bases are TGTGCCAGCAGCTTAGACAACCACAATGAGCAGTTCTTC.

This sequence joins TRBV4-1 and TRBJ2-2, with 12 bases identical to TRBD1. The CDR3 extends over 18 amino acids. J gave up 6 bases and V 3 bases, and 11 bases lay outside the gene matches. Germline CDR1 MGHRA, CDR2 YSYEKL. CDR3 DNA sequence: TGCGCCAGCAGCCATCCCACCCGGGACAGGGGGCGGGCCGGGGAGCTGTTTTTT. Translated: CASSHPTRDRGRAGELFF.

The chain has TRBV5-5 and TRBJ2-7; 8 bases line up with TRBD2. The germline V gene encodes CDR1 SGHKS and CDR2 YYEKEE (reference sequence). V was pared by 5 bases and J by 0 bases, with 13 bases of the junction left unmatched. This CDR3 contains 17 residues. For the CDR3, the DNA is TGTGCCAGCAGACCAGGACTAGCAGCGTTAAGCTCCTACGAGCAGTACTTC. It yields the protein CASRPGLAALSSYEQYF.

This chain links TRBV4-2 with TRBJ2-1, with 7 bases matching TRBD1. This CDR3 has 16 residues. In germline, CDR1 is LGHNA, CDR2 YNFKEQ. V lost 5 bases to trimming and J lost 3 bases; unmatched junction nucleotides: 10. The CDR3 loop is CASSDQAGQVYNEQFF. CDR3 nucleotides: TGTGCCAGCAGCGATCAAGCAGGACAGGTCTACAATGAGCAGTTCTTC.

The chain couples TRBV24-1 to TRBJ2-6; D possibly corresponds to TRBD1 (6 bases). The CDR3 has 15 residues. Germline assignment: CDR1 KGHDR and CDR2 SFDVKD. V was pared by 7 bases and J by 3 bases, with 12 bases between. This CDR3 reads CATSVPGDGANVLTF. CDR3 bases: TGTGCCACCAGCGTACCAGGGGATGGGGCCAACGTCCTGACTTTC.

V and J are TRBV7-9 and TRBJ2-5; TRBD2 matches 9 bases. V lost 1 base to trimming and J lost 2 bases; unmatched junction nucleotides: 8. Germline V lookup: CDR1 SEHNR, CDR2 FQNEAQ (reference sequence). The CDR3 runs 17 residues. In nucleotides, the CDR3 is TGTGCCAGCAGCTTAGGCCTCGGGACTAGCAGTCAAGAGACCCAGTACTTC. It codes for CASSLGLGTSSQETQYF.

J is TRBJ2-2 and V is TRBV7-9; D uncertain. Germline loops: CDR1 SEHNR, CDR2 FQNEAQ (reference sequence). CDR3 length: 14 amino acids. V was cut by 7 bases and J by 2 bases, with 11 bases left in between. The chain's CDR3 is CASTRSENTGELFF. CDR3 in DNA: TGTGCCAGCACTCGGTCTGAAAACACCGGGGAGCTGTTTTTT.

The chain links TRBV2 to TRBJ1-6; 7 bases agree with TRBD1. CDR3 size: 15 residues. With 6 bases clipped from V and 6 bases from J, the junction kept 8 bases outside the gene matches. In germline, CDR1 is SNHLY, CDR2 FYNNEI. The DNA of the CDR3 is TGTGCCAGCAGCAAGACAGGGCTGACTAATTCACCCCTCCACTTT. Residues: CASSKTGLTNSPLHF.

The rearrangement uses TRBV14 and TRBJ2-7; TRBD1 aligns across 9 bases. Germline V gives CDR1 SGHDN, CDR2 FVKESK. V lost 1 base and J lost 5; bases outside the gene matches: 12. CDR3 length equals 17 residues. CDR3: CASSQAGQGLMSHEQYF. The CDR3 DNA reads TGTGCCAGCAGCCAAGCCGGACAGGGGCTAATGTCCCACGAGCAGTACTTC.

The chain uses TRBV10-3 and TRBJ1-5; 10 bases are a match to TRBD1. The CDR3 contains 17 residues. Germline-derived CDR1 and CDR2 are ENHRY and SYGVKD. Trimming cost V 2 bases and J 6 bases; bases outside gene matches: 10. CDR3 in amino acids: CAISEGETGGAGQPQHF. The DNA of the CDR3 is TGTGCCATCAGTGAGGGGGAGACAGGGGGCGCGGGTCAGCCCCAGCATTTT.

The chain has TRBV6-1 and TRBJ2-7; TRBD1 matches 8 bases. This CDR3 is 15 amino acids long. In germline, CDR1 is MNHNS, CDR2 SASEGT. With 0 bases clipped from V and 6 bases from J, the junction kept 7 bases outside the gene matches. In nucleotides, the CDR3 is TGTGCCAGCAGTGAAGCGTTCAGGGGGCCGGGCGAGCAGTACTTC. Protein product: CASSEAFRGPGEQYF.